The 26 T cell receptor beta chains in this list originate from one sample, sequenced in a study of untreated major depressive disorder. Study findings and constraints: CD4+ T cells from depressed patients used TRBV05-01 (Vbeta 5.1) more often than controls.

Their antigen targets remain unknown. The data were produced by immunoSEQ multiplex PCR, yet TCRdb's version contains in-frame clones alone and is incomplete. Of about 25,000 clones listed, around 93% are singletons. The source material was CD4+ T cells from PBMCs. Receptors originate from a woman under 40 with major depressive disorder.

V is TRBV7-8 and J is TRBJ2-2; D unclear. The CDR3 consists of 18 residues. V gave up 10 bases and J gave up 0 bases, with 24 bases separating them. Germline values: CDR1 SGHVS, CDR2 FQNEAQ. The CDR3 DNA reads TGTGCCACCTTACTTAACATTCCTGGTCCAACGAACACCGGGGAGCTGTTTTTT. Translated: CATLLNIPGPTNTGELFF.

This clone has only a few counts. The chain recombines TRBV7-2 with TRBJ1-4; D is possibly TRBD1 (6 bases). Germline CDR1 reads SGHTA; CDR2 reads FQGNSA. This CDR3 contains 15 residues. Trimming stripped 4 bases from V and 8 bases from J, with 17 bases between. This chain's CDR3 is CASSSGARGREKLFF. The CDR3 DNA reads TGTGCCAGCAGCTCTGGGGCAAGGGGGAGGGAAAAACTGTTTTTT.

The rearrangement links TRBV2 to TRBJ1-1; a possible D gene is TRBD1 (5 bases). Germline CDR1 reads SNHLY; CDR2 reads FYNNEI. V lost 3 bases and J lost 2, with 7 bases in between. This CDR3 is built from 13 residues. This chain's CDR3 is CASSDRENTEAFF. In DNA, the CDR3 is TGTGCCAGCAGTGACAGGGAAAACACTGAAGCTTTCTTT.

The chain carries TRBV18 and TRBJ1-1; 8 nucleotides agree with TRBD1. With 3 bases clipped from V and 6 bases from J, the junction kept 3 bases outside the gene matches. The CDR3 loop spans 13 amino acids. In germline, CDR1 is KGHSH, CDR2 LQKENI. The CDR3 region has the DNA TGTGCCAGCTCACCGGACAGGGCAGCTGAAGCTTTCTTT. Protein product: CASSPDRAAEAFF.

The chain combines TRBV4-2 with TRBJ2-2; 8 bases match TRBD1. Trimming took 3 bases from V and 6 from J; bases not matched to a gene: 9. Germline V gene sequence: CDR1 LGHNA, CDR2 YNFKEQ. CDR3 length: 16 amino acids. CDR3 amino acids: CASSQPGTGVSGELFF. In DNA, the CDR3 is TGTGCCAGCAGCCAGCCCGGGACAGGAGTATCCGGGGAGCTGTTTTTT.

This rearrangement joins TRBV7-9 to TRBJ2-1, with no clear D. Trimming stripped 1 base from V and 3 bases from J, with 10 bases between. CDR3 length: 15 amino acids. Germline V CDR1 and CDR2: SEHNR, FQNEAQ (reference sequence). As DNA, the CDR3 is TGTGCCAGCAGCTTAGTGGTGCTAGACTACAATGAGCAGTTCTTC. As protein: CASSLVVLDYNEQFF.

CDR3 amino acids: CSAADSYEQYF. In nucleotides, the CDR3 is TGCAGTGCCGCCGACAGCTACGAGCAGTACTTC. The rearrangement links TRBV20-1 to TRBJ2-7, with D possibly matching TRBD1 (5 bases). The V end lost 6 bases, the J end lost 3 bases, and 9 bases lay between the germline ends. Germline V gives CDR1 DFQATT, CDR2 SNEGSKA (reference sequence). CDR3 length: 11 residues.

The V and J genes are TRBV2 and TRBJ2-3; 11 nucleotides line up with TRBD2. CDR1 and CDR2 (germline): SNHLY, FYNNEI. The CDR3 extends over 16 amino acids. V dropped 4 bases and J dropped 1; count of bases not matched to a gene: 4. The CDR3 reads CASSGGLAVRTDTQYF. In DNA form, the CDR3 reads TGTGCCAGCAGTGGGGGACTAGCGGTCCGCACAGATACGCAGTATTTT.

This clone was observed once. CDR3 DNA sequence: TGCGCCAGCAGTAGCGGGCGGAGAAACAATGAGCAGTTCTTC. Its protein is CASSSGRRNNEQFF. This rearrangement joins TRBV4-3 to TRBJ2-1; 7 nucleotides match TRBD2. This CDR3 comprises 14 residues. The V segment lost 6 bases and the J segment 5 bases; nucleotides outside the gene matches: 7. CDR1 and CDR2 from the germline V gene are LGHNA and YSLEER.

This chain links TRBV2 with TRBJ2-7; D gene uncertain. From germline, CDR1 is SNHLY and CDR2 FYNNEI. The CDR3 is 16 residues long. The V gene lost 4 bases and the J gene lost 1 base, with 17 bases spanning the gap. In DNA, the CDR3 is TGTGCCAGCAGTGCTCTTGGGCTCGAATCGTCCTACGAGCAGTACTTC. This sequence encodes CASSALGLESSYEQYF.

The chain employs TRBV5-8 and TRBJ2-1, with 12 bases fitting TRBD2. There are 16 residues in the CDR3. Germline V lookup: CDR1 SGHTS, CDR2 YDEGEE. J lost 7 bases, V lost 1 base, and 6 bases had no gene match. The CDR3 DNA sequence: TGTGCCAGCAGCTTGTTCGGACTAGCGGGGCAGAATGAGCAGTTCTTC. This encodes CASSLFGLAGQNEQFF.

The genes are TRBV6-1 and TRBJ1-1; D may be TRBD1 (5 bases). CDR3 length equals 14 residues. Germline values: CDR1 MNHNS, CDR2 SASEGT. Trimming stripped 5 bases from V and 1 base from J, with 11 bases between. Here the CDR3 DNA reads TGTGCCAGCAGTAGAAATACAGGGAACACTGAAGCTTTCTTT. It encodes CASSRNTGNTEAFF.

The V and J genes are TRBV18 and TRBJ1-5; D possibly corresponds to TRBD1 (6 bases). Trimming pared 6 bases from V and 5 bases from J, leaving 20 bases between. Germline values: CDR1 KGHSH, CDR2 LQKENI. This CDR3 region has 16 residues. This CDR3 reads CASSTVRTAGDQPQHF. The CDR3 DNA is TGTGCCAGCTCTACTGTACGGACAGCGGGAGATCAGCCCCAGCATTTT.

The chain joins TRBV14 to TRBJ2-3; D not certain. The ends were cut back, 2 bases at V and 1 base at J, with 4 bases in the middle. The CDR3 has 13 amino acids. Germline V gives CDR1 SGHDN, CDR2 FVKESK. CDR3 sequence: CASSQYRTDTQYF. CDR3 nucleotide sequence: TGTGCCAGCAGCCAATACCGCACAGATACGCAGTATTTT.

The CDR3 DNA reads TGTGCCAGCAGTTTATGGGGACTAGCGGGAGGGCCCGGGGAGCTGTTTTTT. Protein: CASSLWGLAGGPGELFF. This chain connects TRBV28 to TRBJ2-2; 16 nucleotides match TRBD2. Trimming cost V 0 bases and J 6 bases; bases outside gene matches: 1. Per the germline V gene, CDR1 is MDHEN and CDR2 is SYDVKM. CDR3 length equals 17 residues.

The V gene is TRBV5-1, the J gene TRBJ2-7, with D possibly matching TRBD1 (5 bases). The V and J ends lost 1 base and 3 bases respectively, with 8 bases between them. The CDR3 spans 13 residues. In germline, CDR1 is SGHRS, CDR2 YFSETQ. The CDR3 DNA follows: TGCGCCAGCAGCTTGACAGGTAACTACGAGCAGTACTTC. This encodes CASSLTGNYEQYF.

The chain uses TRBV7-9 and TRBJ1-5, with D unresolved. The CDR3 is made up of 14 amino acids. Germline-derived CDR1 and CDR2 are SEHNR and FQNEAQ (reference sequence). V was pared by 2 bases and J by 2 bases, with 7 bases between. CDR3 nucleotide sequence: TGTGCCAGCAGCTTACAAGACGGCAATCAGCCCCAGCATTTT. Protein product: CASSLQDGNQPQHF.

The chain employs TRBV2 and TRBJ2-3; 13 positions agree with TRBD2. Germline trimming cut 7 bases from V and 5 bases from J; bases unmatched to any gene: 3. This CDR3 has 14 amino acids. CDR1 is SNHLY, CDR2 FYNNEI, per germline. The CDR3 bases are TGTGCCAGCACCAGACTAGCGGGGGGAGATACGCAGTATTTT. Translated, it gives CASTRLAGGDTQYF. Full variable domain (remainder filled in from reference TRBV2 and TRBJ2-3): EPEVTQTPSHQVTQMGQEVILRCVPISNHLYFYWYRQILGQKVEFLVSFYNNEISEKSEIFDDQFSVERPDGSNFTLKIRSTKLEDSAMYFCASTRLAGGDTQYFGPGTRLTVL.

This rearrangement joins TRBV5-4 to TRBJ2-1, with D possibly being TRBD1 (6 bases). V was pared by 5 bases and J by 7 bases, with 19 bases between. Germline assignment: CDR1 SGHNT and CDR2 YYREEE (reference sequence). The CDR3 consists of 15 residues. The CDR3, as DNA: TGTGCCAGCAGAAATGGCCAGCCTACAGGGAATGAGCAGTTCTTC. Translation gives CASRNGQPTGNEQFF.

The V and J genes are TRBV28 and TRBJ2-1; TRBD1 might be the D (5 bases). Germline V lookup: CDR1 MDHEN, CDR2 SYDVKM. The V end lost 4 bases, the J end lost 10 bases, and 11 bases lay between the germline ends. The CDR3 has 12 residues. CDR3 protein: CASSSRAEEQFF. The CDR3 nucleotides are TGTGCCAGCAGTTCCAGGGCGGAGGAGCAGTTCTTC.

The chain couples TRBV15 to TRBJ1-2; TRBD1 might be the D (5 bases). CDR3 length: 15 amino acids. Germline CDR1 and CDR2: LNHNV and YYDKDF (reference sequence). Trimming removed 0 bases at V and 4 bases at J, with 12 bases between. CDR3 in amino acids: CATSRDFLRGYGYTF. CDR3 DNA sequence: TGTGCCACCAGCAGAGATTTCTTGAGGGGCTATGGCTACACCTTC.

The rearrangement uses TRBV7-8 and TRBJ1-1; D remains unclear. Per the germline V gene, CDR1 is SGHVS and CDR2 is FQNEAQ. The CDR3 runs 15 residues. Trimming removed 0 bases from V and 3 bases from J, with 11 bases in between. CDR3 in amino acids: CASSLAPGYYTEAFF. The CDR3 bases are TGTGCCAGCAGCTTAGCCCCGGGATATTACACTGAAGCTTTCTTT.

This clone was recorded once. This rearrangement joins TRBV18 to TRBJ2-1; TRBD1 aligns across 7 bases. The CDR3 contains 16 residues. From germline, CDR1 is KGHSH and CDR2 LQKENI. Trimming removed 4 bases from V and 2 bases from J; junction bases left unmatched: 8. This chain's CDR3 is CASSLNRQGAYNEQFF. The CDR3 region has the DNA TGTGCCAGCTCACTAAACCGACAGGGTGCCTACAATGAGCAGTTCTTC.

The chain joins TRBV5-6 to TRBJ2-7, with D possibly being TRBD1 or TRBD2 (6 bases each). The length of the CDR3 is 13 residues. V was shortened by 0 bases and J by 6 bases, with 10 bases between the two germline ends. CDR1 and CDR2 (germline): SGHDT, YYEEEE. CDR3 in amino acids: CASSLVGGGEQYF. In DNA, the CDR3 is TGTGCCAGCAGCTTGGTCGGAGGGGGCGAGCAGTACTTC.

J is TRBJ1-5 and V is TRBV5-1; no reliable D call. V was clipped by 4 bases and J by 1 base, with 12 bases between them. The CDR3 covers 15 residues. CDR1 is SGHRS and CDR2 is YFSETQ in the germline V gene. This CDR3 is CASSPDPGSNQPQHF. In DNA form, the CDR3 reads TGCGCCAGCAGCCCCGACCCGGGGAGCAATCAGCCCCAGCATTTT.

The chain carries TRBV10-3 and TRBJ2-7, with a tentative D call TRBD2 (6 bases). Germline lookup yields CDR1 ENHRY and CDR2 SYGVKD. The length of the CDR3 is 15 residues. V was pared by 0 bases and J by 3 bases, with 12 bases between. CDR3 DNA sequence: TGTGCCATCAGTGAGTCTAACGGGGGAAACTACGAGCAGTACTTC. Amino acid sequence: CAISESNGGNYEQYF.